This T cell receptor (beta chain) was retrieved from a study of blood T cells in healthy people across ages. This clonotype was found a few times. A second PCR of roughly 7 to 11 cycles used a sample-barcoded 5' primer and a J-beta primer mix. TCRdb fed the 5' RACE reads into MiXCR, producing one record per CDR3 protein. The table lists hundreds of thousands of distinct CDR3 sequences, 24% of them singletons. Trimming removed 3 bases from V and 6 bases from J; junction bases left unmatched: 7. The germline V gene has CDR1 MDHEN and CDR2 SYDVKM. This CDR3 is built from 15 residues. This sample was also put to use in a study of T cells of mothers and their children.

The rearrangement links TRBV28 to TRBJ2-1; 8 bases are shared with TRBD1. The sequenced sample was blood. This sequence was found in a boy aged 5-17 years in good health. CDR3 bases: TGTGCCAGCAGTTTGAGAACAGGGGGTCGCAATGAGCAGTTCTTC. Translation: CASSLRTGGRNEQFF.